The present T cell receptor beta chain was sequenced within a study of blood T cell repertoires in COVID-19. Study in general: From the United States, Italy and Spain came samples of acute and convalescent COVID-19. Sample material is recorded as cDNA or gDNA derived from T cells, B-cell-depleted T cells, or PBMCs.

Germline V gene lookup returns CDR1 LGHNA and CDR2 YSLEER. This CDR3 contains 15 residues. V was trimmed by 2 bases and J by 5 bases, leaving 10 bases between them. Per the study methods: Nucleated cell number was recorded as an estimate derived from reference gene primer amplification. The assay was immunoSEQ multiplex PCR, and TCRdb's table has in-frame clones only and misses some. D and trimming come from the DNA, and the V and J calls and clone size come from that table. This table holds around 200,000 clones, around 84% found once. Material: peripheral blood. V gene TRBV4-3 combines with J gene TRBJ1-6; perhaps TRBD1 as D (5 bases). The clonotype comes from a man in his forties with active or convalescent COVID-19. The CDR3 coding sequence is TGCGCCAGCAGCCAAAGGGGTCAAGATAATTCACCCCTCCACTTT. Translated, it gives CASSQRGQDNSPLHF.